Below, 25 T cell receptor beta chains from the same sample are listed, as sequenced in a study of blood T cells in healthy people across ages. Next came a second PCR, run for about 6 to 12 cycles, which used a sample-barcoded 5' primer along with a J-beta primer mix. Using its own MiXCR run on the 5' RACE reads, TCRdb lists one record per CDR3 protein. The sample includes roughly 1,000,000 distinct CDR3 sequences, roughly 24% of them seen just once. This same sample was also part of a study on T cells of mothers and their children.

Material for sequencing was blood. The receptors here all came from a girl aged 2-10 years in good health.

The chain recombines TRBV25-1 with TRBJ1-1, with a possible D match to TRBD1 (6 bases). V was clipped by 4 bases and J by 7 bases, with 10 bases between them. The CDR3 has 12 residues. Germline assignment: CDR1 MGHDK and CDR2 SYGVNS. The CDR3 spells CASSGQGFEAFF. CDR3 DNA sequence: TGTGCCAGCAGTGGGCAGGGGTTTGAAGCTTTCTTT.

The chain links TRBV29-1 to TRBJ2-1; no clear D gene. The CDR3 loop spans 14 amino acids. Trimming shortened V by 2 bases and J by 2 bases, and 10 bases separated the two germline ends. Germline-derived CDR1 and CDR2 are SQVTM and ANQGSEA. The CDR3 protein is CSVEYARTYNEQFF. DNA of the CDR3: TGCAGCGTTGAATATGCGAGAACCTACAATGAGCAGTTCTTC.

V is TRBV6-2 or TRBV6-3 and J is TRBJ1-6; 8 bases fit TRBD1. V lost 6 bases, J lost 9 bases, and 10 bases stayed unmatched. This CDR3 is built from 15 residues. Germline V gene sequence: CDR1 MNHEY, CDR2 SVGEGT. CDR3 nucleotide sequence: TGTGCCAGCAGCCCAGGGGGCAGGCTGGCTTCACCCCTCCACTTT. Residues: CASSPGGRLASPLHF.

There are a few counts of this clonotype. The chain links TRBV6-5 to TRBJ1-1; TRBD1 agrees at 8 bases. CDR1 MNHEY and CDR2 SVGAGI come from the germline V gene. This CDR3 spans 14 amino acids. Trimming at V came to 6 bases and at J to 10 bases, leaving 13 bases not matched to a gene. CDR3 amino acids: CASRFGQGERPAFF. In DNA form, the CDR3 reads TGTGCCAGCAGATTCGGACAGGGCGAGAGGCCAGCTTTCTTT.

The chain is built from TRBV19 and TRBJ2-5; a weak D match, TRBD2 (5 bases). V shed 5 bases and J shed 3 bases, with 13 bases lying between them. Germline V CDR1 and CDR2: LNHDA, SQIVND (reference sequence). This CDR3 contains 14 residues. CDR3 residues: CASSPHDGKETQYF. CDR3 nucleotides: TGTGCCAGTAGTCCCCACGACGGGAAAGAGACCCAGTACTTC.

Turning to this clonotype: One end of the junction does not line up with germline, which may come from a read error. V and J are TRBV7-3 and TRBJ1-2; D not certain. CDR1 is SGHTA and CDR2 is FQGTGA in the germline V gene. The CDR3 runs 10 residues. The CDR3 bases are TGTGCCAGCAGCCCCGTTGCAGGTCACTTC. Its translation is CASSPVAGHF.

The chain recombines TRBV11-2 with TRBJ2-1; no definite D call. Trimming pared 6 bases from V and 7 bases from J, leaving 16 bases between. The CDR3 covers 14 residues. The germline V gene has CDR1 SGHAT and CDR2 FQNNGV. CDR3 in amino acids: CASSPRSGSNEQFF. The CDR3, as DNA: TGTGCCAGCAGTCCTAGGTCCGGTTCTAATGAGCAGTTCTTC.

Only a few counts were recorded for this clonotype. V and J are TRBV6-2 or TRBV6-3 and TRBJ2-7, with TRBD1 as a possible D gene (6 bases). Germline lookup yields CDR1 MNHEY and CDR2 SVGEGT. This CDR3 is 18 amino acids long. V shed 4 bases and J shed 4 bases, with 26 bases lying between them. CDR3 sequence (DNA): TGTGCCAGCAGTTCCACGTCGAGTCAACAGGGATGGGGATACGAGCAGTACTTC. Protein product: CASSSTSSQQGWGYEQYF.

This chain links TRBV5-1 with TRBJ1-1; TRBD1 aligns across 9 bases. The CDR3 extends over 17 amino acids. In germline, CDR1 is SGHRS, CDR2 YFSETQ. Unmatched junction bases numbered 11, after V lost 4 bases and J lost 1 base. CDR3 amino acids: CASSRRRDREANTEAFF. In nucleotides, the CDR3 is TGCGCCAGCAGCCGACGAAGGGACAGGGAGGCGAACACTGAAGCTTTCTTT.

On this clonotype itself: This sequence may be a read error, since a much larger clone differs from it by one base. The V and J genes are TRBV7-9 and TRBJ1-1, with 8 bases fitting TRBD1. Germline values: CDR1 SEHNR, CDR2 FQNEAQ (reference sequence). The CDR3 extends over 15 amino acids. The V segment lost 4 bases and the J segment 7 bases; nucleotides outside the gene matches: 11. CDR3 DNA sequence: TGTGCCAGCAGCTCGGCGAGACAGGGGAGGATTGAAGCTTTCTTT. This encodes CASSSARQGRIEAFF.

This clonotype was picked up a small number of times. V is TRBV13 and J is TRBJ2-1; maybe TRBD1 (5 bases). V was cut by 5 bases and J by 10 bases, with 15 bases left in between. CDR3 length: 13 residues. The germline CDR1 and CDR2 sequences are PRHDT and FYEKMQ (reference sequence). CDR3 amino acids: CASSQSPGQEQFF. CDR3 nucleotide sequence: TGTGCCAGCAGCCAGAGCCCAGGGCAGGAGCAGTTCTTC.

This clonotype was detected a few times. V gene TRBV7-9 combines with J gene TRBJ2-4, with D tentatively TRBD2 (6 bases). The germline V gene has CDR1 SEHNR and CDR2 FQNEAQ (reference sequence). The CDR3 has 12 residues. With 8 bases removed from V and 7 bases from J, the gap between germline ends came to 12 bases. CDR3 DNA: TGTGCCAGCGAGGAGGGCCCCAACATTCAGTACTTC. It encodes CASEEGPNIQYF.

The gene calls are TRBV9 and TRBJ2-1, with D tentatively TRBD1 or TRBD2 (6 bases each). The V and J ends lost 2 bases and 7 bases respectively, with 13 bases between them. The CDR3 is 14 residues long. Germline loops: CDR1 SGDLS, CDR2 YYNGEE. This CDR3 reads CASSVWQGGNEQFF. The CDR3, as DNA: TGTGCCAGCAGCGTCTGGCAAGGGGGGAATGAGCAGTTCTTC.

This clonotype was counted between two and nine times. This chain joins TRBV20-1 and TRBJ2-7, with D maybe TRBD2 (6 bases). The CDR3 length is 16 residues. Germline CDR1 is DFQATT and CDR2 is SNEGSKA (reference sequence). Trimming took 0 bases from V and 2 from J, leaving 17 bases between them. The DNA for the CDR3 is TGCAGTGCTAGAGATTTTGGTAGCGGACCAGCCTACGAGCAGTACTTC. Translated: CSARDFGSGPAYEQYF.

This clonotype has only a few counts. This chain uses TRBV2 with TRBJ1-1; perhaps TRBD1 as D (6 bases). CDR1 SNHLY and CDR2 FYNNEI come from the germline V gene. V lost 7 bases and J lost 4, with 16 bases in between. The CDR3 loop spans 14 amino acids. CDR3 sequence reads: CASKRLGGLTEAFF. In DNA, the CDR3 is TGTGCCAGCAAAAGACTAGGGGGGCTCACTGAAGCTTTCTTT. Full variable domain (remainder filled in from reference TRBV2 and TRBJ1-1): EPEVTQTPSHQVTQMGQEVILRCVPISNHLYFYWYRQILGQKVEFLVSFYNNEISEKSEIFDDQFSVERPDGSNFTLKIRSTKLEDSAMYFCASKRLGGLTEAFFGQGTRLTVV.

This chain connects TRBV12-5 to TRBJ1-1; D uncertain. CDR3 length: 11 residues. Germline V CDR1 and CDR2: LGHNT, FRNRAP. Trimming removed 1 base at V and 6 bases at J, with 3 bases between. The CDR3 nucleotides are TGTGCTAGTGGTTTGGCCCCTGAAGCTTTCTTT. Protein sequence: CASGLAPEAFF.

This chain joins TRBV12-3 or TRBV12-4 and TRBJ2-3, with D perhaps being TRBD1 or TRBD2 (5 bases each). This CDR3 region has 19 residues. Trimming cost V 3 bases and J 2 bases, with 24 bases left between them. The CDR3 DNA sequence: TGTGCCAGCAGTTTCTTTACAGGTCAGGAGGCCCCCCACACAGATACGCAGTATTTT. Encoded protein: CASSFFTGQEAPHTDTQYF.

This clonotype was counted a few times. V and J are TRBV3-1 and TRBJ2-7; TRBD2 might be the D (6 bases). Germline V gene sequence: CDR1 LGHDT, CDR2 YNNKEL (reference sequence). This CDR3 is 13 amino acids long. Trimming stripped 3 bases from V and 2 bases from J, with 8 bases between. CDR3 in amino acids: CASSHGGTYEQYF. The CDR3 DNA is TGTGCCAGCAGCCACGGGGGTACCTACGAGCAGTACTTC.

The chain recombines TRBV12-3 or TRBV12-4 with TRBJ2-1, with D unclear. The CDR3 has 10 amino acids. Trimming shortened V by 4 bases and J by 8 bases, and 3 bases separated the two germline ends. CDR3 in DNA: TGTGCCAGCAGTTGGTATGAGCAGTTCTTC. Protein sequence: CASSWYEQFF.

V gene TRBV20-1 combines with J gene TRBJ2-7; no clear D. The CDR3 is 13 residues long. Trimming cost V 3 bases and J 3 bases, with 12 bases left between them. Germline V gene lookup returns CDR1 DFQATT and CDR2 SNEGSKA (reference sequence). The CDR3 loop is CSASIPGGYEQYF. DNA for the CDR3: TGCAGTGCTAGTATCCCCGGCGGCTACGAGCAGTACTTC.

This clonotype was observed a few times. V usage is TRBV29-1 and J usage is TRBJ1-2; maybe TRBD1 (5 bases). The CDR3 is 11 residues long. Germline V lookup: CDR1 SQVTM, CDR2 ANQGSEA. Trimming stripped 6 bases from V and 9 bases from J, with 14 bases between. Written as DNA, the CDR3 is TGCAGCGTCCGGGACCCAAGGAGCTACACCTTC. This encodes CSVRDPRSYTF.

This clonotype was found a few times. V usage is TRBV12-3 or TRBV12-4 and J usage is TRBJ2-3, with D unclear. Between the trimmed V and J ends, which lost 10 bases and 2 bases, there was a span of 16 bases. The CDR3 runs 14 residues. CDR3 residues: CATLTVEFTDTQYF. The CDR3 region has the DNA TGTGCCACCCTAACCGTCGAGTTCACAGATACGCAGTATTTT.

The gene calls are TRBV21-1 and TRBJ2-1; the D call in the table, TRBD2, was not verified against the DNA. TRBV21-1 is flagged as a pseudogene. CDR3 size: 18 residues. CDR3 sequence reads: CASSPLLGGGGSYNEQFF. The CDR3 DNA reads TGTGCCAGCAGCCCCCTCTTGGGAGGCGGGGGGTCGTACAATGAGCAGTTCTTC.

This clonotype was detected a few times. This chain links TRBV24-1 with TRBJ2-1, with D hard to call. The CDR3 runs 15 residues. The ends were cut back, 0 bases at V and 5 bases at J, with 10 bases in the middle. Per the germline V gene, CDR1 is KGHDR and CDR2 is SFDVKD. DNA of the CDR3: TGTGCCACCAGTGATTTGGGGCTCGTGGACAATGAGCAGTTCTTC. Translation gives CATSDLGLVDNEQFF.

Here the CDR3 reads CASRPTRFGETQYF. Here the CDR3 DNA reads TGTGCCAGCCGCCCCACTAGGTTCGGCGAGACCCAGTACTTC. The chain is built from TRBV25-1 and TRBJ2-7, with a tentative D call TRBD2 (5 bases). TRBJ2-5 matches the DNA end more closely, so the J call is doubtful. CDR1 and CDR2 (germline): MGHDK, SYGVNS. CDR3 length equals 14 residues.